Following are 30 T cell receptor beta chains from one sample sequenced in a study of T cell responses to AZD1222 COVID-19 vaccine. Profiling relied on immunoSEQ multiplex PCR, and the TCRdb table lists in-frame clones only, not all of them. The sample includes about 100,000 clones, approximately 90% of them seen just once. Specimen: peripheral blood, collected on day 0 of AZD1222 vaccination. The receptors stem from an adult in good health.

The V gene is TRBV5-8, the J gene TRBJ1-3; maybe TRBD1 (6 bases). Germline lookup yields CDR1 SGHTS and CDR2 YDEGEE. V lost 1 base and J lost 0, with 8 bases in between. The CDR3 is 15 residues long. CDR3 bases: TGTGCCAGCAGCTTGCAGGGGTTCTCTGGAAACACCATATATTTT. The encoded protein is CASSLQGFSGNTIYF. Full variable domain (missing parts from reference TRBV5-8 and TRBJ1-3): EAGVTQSPTHLIKTRGQQATLRCSPISGHTSVYWYQQALGLGLQFLLWYDEGEERNRGNFPPRFSGRQFPNYSSELNVNALELEDSALYLCASSLQGFSGNTIYFGEGSWLTVV.

The CDR3 loop is CASSPPGVYEQYF. CDR3 sequence (DNA): TGTGCCAGCTCACCACCTGGGGTCTACGAGCAGTACTTC. This sequence joins TRBV18 and TRBJ2-7; D gene unclear. The CDR3 covers 13 residues. CDR1 KGHSH and CDR2 LQKENI come from the germline V gene. V lost 0 bases and J lost 3, with 6 bases in between.

Turning to this clone: One end of the junction is discordant with germline, which a read error may explain. The rearrangement joins TRBV4-3 to TRBJ1-1; D is unclear. Germline CDR1 is LGHNA and CDR2 is YSLEER. There are 11 residues in the CDR3. CDR3 region: CASSQGPRAHF. The CDR3 bases are TGCGCCAGCAGCCAAGGACCACGGGCCCACTTT.

The chain has TRBV30 and TRBJ2-2, with D unresolved. Trimming pared 5 bases from V and 3 bases from J, leaving 7 bases between. The CDR3 extends over 12 amino acids. Germline values: CDR1 GTSNPN, CDR2 SVGIG (reference sequence). The CDR3 protein is CAWSLYTGELFF. The CDR3 DNA follows: TGTGCCTGGTCACTTTACACCGGGGAGCTGTTTTTT.

This clone was detected ten times or more. This sequence joins TRBV7-9 and TRBJ2-7; tentatively, D is TRBD2 (6 bases). V lost 4 bases and J 0 bases, leaving 7 bases between the germline ends. Germline CDR1 reads SEHNR; CDR2 reads FQNEAQ (reference sequence). CDR3 size: 13 residues. CDR3 DNA sequence: TGTGCCAGCAGCTACGGGAGCTCCTACGAGCAGTACTTC. This encodes CASSYGSSYEQYF.

The CDR3 region is CASSPLSGSGETQYF. CDR3 nucleotide sequence: TGTGCCAGCAGCCCCCTTAGCGGGAGTGGGGAGACCCAGTACTTC. The J gene is TRBJ2-5, the V gene TRBV14; 9 bases match TRBD2. Per germline, CDR1 SGHDN and CDR2 FVKESK. Germline trimming cut 4 bases from V and 5 bases from J; bases unmatched to any gene: 8. The CDR3 has 15 amino acids.

The chain is built from TRBV10-3 and TRBJ2-2; 7 positions match TRBD2. Germline CDR1 reads ENHRY; CDR2 reads SYGVKD. There are 13 residues in the CDR3. V trimming: 8 bases; J trimming: 5 bases; junction bases outside the gene matches: 5. The CDR3 protein is CAILAERTGELFF. DNA of the CDR3: TGTGCCATCCTAGCGGAGAGGACCGGGGAGCTGTTTTTT.

A single count supports this clone. The rearrangement joins TRBV28 to TRBJ1-4, with D maybe TRBD1 (6 bases). The CDR3 covers 14 residues. With 1 base removed from V and 7 bases from J, the gap between germline ends came to 10 bases. Germline V gene lookup returns CDR1 MDHEN and CDR2 SYDVKM. CDR3 in DNA: TGTGCCAGCAGTTTATTCCAGGGGAGTGAAAAACTGTTTTTT. Translation gives CASSLFQGSEKLFF.

V and J are TRBV3-1 (or the pseudogene TRBV3-2) and TRBJ2-1; 7 nucleotides align to TRBD2. CDR3 length equals 17 residues. From germline, CDR1 is LGHDT and CDR2 YNNKEL (reference sequence). J gave up 2 bases and V 0 bases, and 7 bases lay outside the gene matches. CDR3 residues: CASSQDLVGGPYNEQFF. CDR3 in DNA: TGTGCCAGCAGCCAAGATCTTGTGGGAGGGCCCTACAATGAGCAGTTCTTC.

The chain carries TRBV27 and TRBJ2-6; D remains unclear. V lost 4 bases and J lost 4, with 5 bases in between. The germline V gene encodes CDR1 MNHEY and CDR2 SMNVEV (reference sequence). The CDR3 contains 13 residues. CDR3 nucleotide sequence: TGTGCCAGCAGTTCCCAAGGGGCCAACGTCCTGACTTTC. Translated, it gives CASSSQGANVLTF.

This clone has a single count. J is TRBJ1-4 and V is TRBV12-2. TRBV12-2 corresponds to a pseudogene. There are 16 residues in the CDR3. This CDR3 reads CASRLGPGGSNEKLFF. CDR3 nucleotide sequence: TGTGCAAGTCGCTTGGGCCCCGGAGGCTCCAATGAAAAACTGTTTTTT.

V and J are TRBV7-9 and TRBJ1-6; possibly TRBD1 for D (6 bases). Trimming removed 2 bases from V and 7 bases from J, with 9 bases in between. This CDR3 comprises 14 residues. CDR1 is SEHNR, CDR2 FQNEAQ, per germline (reference sequence). The CDR3 region has the DNA TGTGCCAGCAGCTTACGGGACACCAATTCACCCCTCCACTTT. Amino acids: CASSLRDTNSPLHF.

The chain joins TRBV10-1 to TRBJ2-5; D is possibly TRBD1 (6 bases). V was cut by 2 bases and J by 7 bases, with 11 bases left in between. The CDR3 length is 13 residues. CDR1 WNHNN and CDR2 SYGVQD come from the germline V gene (reference sequence). The CDR3 DNA reads TGCGCCAGCAGTGAGGGGGGCGCGGGGACCCAGTACTTC. It yields the protein CASSEGGAGTQYF.

The genes are TRBV9 and TRBJ1-2, with D unresolved. V was trimmed by 3 bases and J by 4 bases, leaving 13 bases between them. This CDR3 is 14 amino acids long. In germline, CDR1 is SGDLS, CDR2 YYNGEE. The CDR3 bases are TGTGCCAGCAGCGGCCCACGAGGTGGCTATGGCTACACCTTC. Translation: CASSGPRGGYGYTF.

V gene TRBV24-1 combines with J gene TRBJ1-6, with D unclear. The CDR3 is made up of 13 amino acids. Germline V CDR1 and CDR2: KGHDR, SFDVKD. Trimming removed 4 bases from V and 10 bases from J, with 10 bases in between. Here the CDR3 reads CATSESGASPLHF. DNA of the CDR3: TGTGCCACCAGTGAATCTGGAGCGTCACCCCTCCACTTT.

The chain recombines TRBV30 with TRBJ2-7, with 11 positions matching TRBD2. V lost 3 bases, J lost 1 base, and 2 bases stayed unmatched. Germline V gene lookup returns CDR1 GTSNPN and CDR2 SVGIG (reference sequence). CDR3 length: 14 amino acids. This CDR3 is CAWRIAGGSYEQYF. The CDR3 nucleotides are TGTGCCTGGAGAATAGCGGGAGGGTCCTACGAGCAGTACTTC.

This chain uses TRBV7-2 with TRBJ2-7, with no clear D. Per germline, CDR1 SGHTA and CDR2 FQGNSA. Deletions cut 5 bases from V and 6 bases from J, with 14 bases between. This CDR3 region has 13 residues. The CDR3: CASSPMGFGEQYF. The DNA for the CDR3 is TGTGCCAGCAGCCCAATGGGTTTCGGCGAGCAGTACTTC.

The V gene is TRBV7-9, the J gene TRBJ1-1, with D unclear. Germline V CDR1 and CDR2: SEHNR, FQNEAQ (reference sequence). The germline V and J ends were trimmed by 11 bases and 4 bases, with 8 bases remaining between them. The CDR3 runs to 10 residues. CDR3: CAAQTTEAFF. The CDR3 DNA sequence: TGTGCCGCACAGACCACTGAAGCTTTCTTT.

V gene TRBV6-2 or TRBV6-3 combines with J gene TRBJ1-5; the D is unclear. The CDR3 contains 12 residues. CDR1 and CDR2 from the germline V gene are MNHEY and SVGEGT. V lost 0 bases, J lost 12 bases, and 9 bases lay in between. The CDR3 bases are TGTGCCAGCAGTTACTCTTCTCAACTCCAGCATTTT. It translates to CASSYSSQLQHF.

The CDR3 sequence is CASSLALLGDYGYTF. DNA for the CDR3: TGCGCCAGCAGCTTGGCCCTCCTGGGGGACTATGGCTACACCTTC. The genes are TRBV5-1 and TRBJ1-2; D perhaps matches TRBD1 (5 bases). V lost 0 bases, J lost 3 bases, and 12 bases lay in between. This CDR3 is built from 15 residues. CDR1 SGHRS and CDR2 YFSETQ come from the germline V gene.

The V gene is TRBV12-5, the J gene TRBJ2-1, with 14 bases lining up with TRBD2. Germline V gene lookup returns CDR1 LGHNT and CDR2 FRNRAP. This CDR3 contains 18 residues. V was clipped by 2 bases and J by 8 bases; unmatched bases: 11. The DNA for the CDR3 is TGTGCTAGTGGTTTGTCCCGACTAGCGGGAGGGCATAGGGATGAGCAGTTCTTC. Amino acids: CASGLSRLAGGHRDEQFF.

The rearrangement uses TRBV12-3 or TRBV12-4 and TRBJ2-5; D call uncertain. V shed 3 bases and J shed 2 bases, with 7 bases lying between them. The CDR3 sequence is 13 residues long. This CDR3 reads CASSFAIQETQYF. The CDR3 DNA follows: TGTGCCAGCAGTTTCGCGATTCAAGAGACCCAGTACTTC.

The chain has TRBV28 and TRBJ1-5; 7 bases are a match to TRBD1. The junction had 4 bases not matched to a gene; V was cut back by 5 bases and J by 3 bases. Germline CDR1 is MDHEN and CDR2 is SYDVKM. The CDR3 runs 14 residues. As DNA, the CDR3 is TGTGCCAGCAGTCCCGGGACAGACAATCAGCCCCAGCATTTT. This codes for CASSPGTDNQPQHF.

V usage is TRBV5-3 and J usage is TRBJ2-1, with 7 bases that match TRBD1. TRBV5-3 is an ORF, and what it does is uncertain. Unmatched junction bases numbered 3, after V lost 3 bases and J lost 6 bases. The CDR3 runs 13 residues. In DNA form, the CDR3 reads TGTGCCAGAAGCTGGTGGGACAGCAATGAGCAGTTCTTC. It yields the protein CARSWWDSNEQFF.

The rearrangement joins TRBV6-5 to TRBJ2-7, with D perhaps matching TRBD1 or TRBD2 (5 bases each). This CDR3 has 14 amino acids. Germline CDR1 and CDR2: MNHEY and SVGAGI. V lost 6 bases to trimming and J lost 6 bases, with 18 bases between them. CDR3 amino acids: CASRTQGAGGEQYF. The CDR3 region has the DNA TGTGCCAGCAGAACGCAGGGCGCTGGGGGCGAGCAGTACTTC.

The CDR3 loop reads CASSHLPPPGANVLTF. The DNA of the CDR3 is TGCGCCAGCAGCCACCTACCCCCCCCTGGGGCCAACGTCCTGACTTTC. The V and J genes are TRBV4-1 and TRBJ2-6, with D unclear. This CDR3 comprises 16 residues. Trimming stripped 3 bases from V and 2 bases from J, with 11 bases between. From germline, CDR1 is MGHRA and CDR2 YSYEKL.

This clone appeared once. V gene TRBV2 combines with J gene TRBJ2-1; 10 nucleotides line up with TRBD2. V trimming: 2 bases; J trimming: 6 bases; junction bases outside the gene matches: 4. This CDR3 is built from 15 residues. In germline, CDR1 is SNHLY, CDR2 FYNNEI. This CDR3 reads CASSERLAGVNEQFF. Written as DNA, the CDR3 is TGTGCCAGCAGTGAACGGCTAGCGGGAGTCAATGAGCAGTTCTTC.

The chain has TRBV5-1 and TRBJ1-1, with 9 bases that match TRBD1. Germline trimming cut 3 bases from V and 1 base from J; bases unmatched to any gene: 4. The germline V gene has CDR1 SGHRS and CDR2 YFSETQ. This CDR3 region has 15 residues. The CDR3 sequence: CASSWRTGENTEAFF. For the CDR3, the DNA is TGCGCCAGCAGCTGGAGGACAGGGGAGAACACTGAAGCTTTCTTT.

The chain is built from TRBV7-2 and TRBJ2-1; 7 nucleotides line up with TRBD2. Per the germline V gene, CDR1 is SGHTA and CDR2 is FQGNSA. V trimming: 1 base; J trimming: 10 bases; junction bases outside the gene matches: 10. The CDR3 runs 15 residues. DNA of the CDR3: TGTGCCAGCAGCTTAGTGTGGCTAGCGGCGTCGGAGCAGTTCTTC. Translated: CASSLVWLAASEQFF.

The chain links TRBV7-3 to TRBJ2-1; 9 nucleotides line up with TRBD1. V lost 5 bases and J lost 0; bases outside the gene matches: 5. The germline V gene has CDR1 SGHTA and CDR2 FQGTGA. This CDR3 comprises 16 residues. The CDR3 DNA reads as TGTGCCAGCAGCACAGGGACAGGGAGCTCCTACAATGAGCAGTTCTTC. Its translation is CASSTGTGSSYNEQFF.